This T cell receptor (beta chain) was sequenced for a study of T cells in narcolepsy. Study-level results: In some patient and control memory CD4+ samples, autoreactive clones were absent.

The CDR3 is 14 residues long. CDR1 SGHNT and CDR2 YYREEE come from the germline V gene (reference sequence). V lost 4 bases, J lost 3 bases, and 7 bases stayed unmatched. Only a few counts were recorded for this clone. Its antigen remains unknown. The data were produced by immunoSEQ multiplex PCR, yet TCRdb's version contains in-frame clones alone and is incomplete. The data show 37,000 or so clones, around 82% seen once. The chain uses TRBV5-4 and TRBJ2-7, with 7 bases identical to TRBD1. This TCR derives from a human donor with narcolepsy. Specimen: CD45RA- memory CD4+ T cells from PBMCs. The CDR3 DNA is TGTGCCAGCAGCGGAACAGGGGCCGTCTACGAGCAGTACTTC. Protein: CASSGTGAVYEQYF.